A single sample is the source of the 26 T cell receptor beta chains below, sequenced in a study of blood T cell repertoires in COVID-19. Assay: immunoSEQ multiplex PCR; the TCRdb copy retains only in-frame clones and omits some. Found here are around 65,000 clones, approximately 79% of them singletons; the top ten hold just over 20%. Sequencing used peripheral blood. The receptors derive from a woman older than 75 with active or convalescent COVID-19.

This chain uses TRBV19 with TRBJ1-4, with D unclear. The germline gives CDR1 LNHDA, CDR2 SQIVND (reference sequence). CDR3 length: 18 amino acids. The germline V and J ends were trimmed by 7 bases and 4 bases, with 25 bases remaining between them. In DNA, the CDR3 is TGTGCCAGTACCCTACAGCGGCAGCTTCCTAATGTTAATGAAAAACTGTTTTTT. It specifies CASTLQRQLPNVNEKLFF.

V is TRBV5-1 and J is TRBJ1-4; unclear D gene. Trimming pared 4 bases from V and 3 bases from J, leaving 16 bases between. The CDR3 contains 16 residues. Germline V gives CDR1 SGHRS, CDR2 YFSETQ. This CDR3 is CASSLDLQSPNEKLFF. The CDR3 coding sequence is TGCGCCAGCAGCCTCGACTTGCAGTCCCCTAATGAAAAACTGTTTTTT. Full variable domain (outside the CDR3, taken from reference TRBV5-1 and TRBJ1-4): KAGVTQTPRYLIKTRGQQVTLSCSPISGHRSVSWYQQTPGQGLQFLFEYFSETQRNKGNFPGRFSGRQFSNSRSEMNVSTLELGDSALYLCASSLDLQSPNEKLFFGSGTQLSVL.

The rearrangement joins TRBV12-5 to TRBJ2-4; TRBD2 matches 11 bases. Unmatched junction bases numbered 14, after V lost 4 bases and J lost 0 bases. The germline V gene has CDR1 LGHNT and CDR2 FRNRAP. The CDR3 totals 20 residues. CDR3: CASGWTTGLAGGLAKNIQYF. In nucleotides, the CDR3 is TGTGCTAGTGGTTGGACGACGGGGCTAGCGGGGGGACTAGCCAAAAACATTCAGTACTTC.

The rearrangement links TRBV4-1 to TRBJ2-1, with D perhaps matching TRBD2 (6 bases). This CDR3 has 17 amino acids. Germline V gene sequence: CDR1 MGHRA, CDR2 YSYEKL. V lost 1 base, J lost 0 bases, and 13 bases lay in between. DNA of the CDR3: TGCGCCAGCAGCCAAGTTTCTAGCGAGAGCTCCTACAATGAGCAGTTCTTC. Translation: CASSQVSSESSYNEQFF.

The chain uses TRBV5-1 and TRBJ1-2, with TRBD1 matching 9 bases. In germline, CDR1 is SGHRS, CDR2 YFSETQ. V lost 3 bases, J lost 4 bases, and 4 bases stayed unmatched. The CDR3 is 14 residues long. The CDR3: CASSSDRGGYGYTF. The CDR3 DNA reads TGCGCCAGCAGCTCGGACAGGGGTGGCTATGGCTACACCTTC. Full variable domain (missing parts from reference TRBV5-1 and TRBJ1-2): KAGVTQTPRYLIKTRGQQVTLSCSPISGHRSVSWYQQTPGQGLQFLFEYFSETQRNKGNFPGRFSGRQFSNSRSEMNVSTLELGDSALYLCASSSDRGGYGYTFGSGTRLTVV.

The gene calls are TRBV27 and TRBJ1-1; possible D gene TRBD1, 6 bases. Germline CDR1 reads MNHEY; CDR2 reads SMNVEV (reference sequence). CDR3 length: 13 amino acids. The V and J ends lost 2 bases and 7 bases respectively, with 11 bases between them. The CDR3 spells CASSLKVQGEAFF. For the CDR3, the DNA is TGTGCCAGCAGTTTAAAAGTACAGGGTGAAGCTTTCTTT.

The V gene is TRBV19, the J gene TRBJ2-7; possibly TRBD1 for D (7 bases). The CDR3 runs 16 residues. CDR1 and CDR2 from the germline V gene are LNHDA and SQIVND (reference sequence). The V end was cut by 5 bases, the J end by 1 base, with 18 bases between. CDR3 loop: CASSFGRGASSYEQYF. Written as DNA, the CDR3 is TGTGCCAGTAGTTTTGGCAGGGGGGCCTCTTCCTACGAGCAGTACTTC. Drawing the rest from reference TRBV19 and TRBJ2-7, the complete variable domain is DGGITQSPKYLFRKEGQNVTLSCEQNLNHDAMYWYRQDPGQGLRLIYYSQIVNDFQKGDIAEGYSVSREKKESFPLTVTSAQKNPTAFYLCASSFGRGASSYEQYFGPGTRLTVT.

This clone was counted once. The chain has TRBV19 and TRBJ2-2, with 10 bases matching TRBD2. Germline-derived CDR1 and CDR2 are LNHDA and SQIVND (reference sequence). With V trimmed by 3 bases and J by 3 bases, 4 bases remained unmatched. This CDR3 region has 16 residues. The CDR3 nucleotides are TGTGCCAGTAGTATCCGAGCGGGGGGGGACACCGGGGAGCTGTTTTTT. It specifies CASSIRAGGDTGELFF.

The chain uses TRBV11-2 and TRBJ1-1; perhaps TRBD1 as D (5 bases). The CDR3 is made up of 14 amino acids. The germline CDR1 and CDR2 sequences are SGHAT and FQNNGV. V was cut by 1 base and J by 4 bases, with 10 bases left in between. In DNA, the CDR3 is TGTGCCAGCAGCTTAGGAGACAGAAGCACTGAAGCTTTCTTT. This encodes CASSLGDRSTEAFF.

V usage is TRBV7-9 and J usage is TRBJ1-2, with a possible D match to TRBD1 (5 bases). In germline, CDR1 is SEHNR, CDR2 FQNEAQ (reference sequence). CDR3 length equals 14 residues. Trimming removed 4 bases at V and 4 bases at J, with 13 bases between. This chain's CDR3 is CASSSRGSSYGYTF. In DNA form, the CDR3 reads TGTGCCAGCAGCTCAAGGGGCAGTTCCTATGGCTACACCTTC.

V usage is TRBV10-1 and J usage is TRBJ2-5; unclear D gene. V was clipped by 0 bases and J by 1 base, with 9 bases between them. The CDR3 is made up of 15 amino acids. Germline CDR1 and CDR2: WNHNN and SYGVQD (reference sequence). CDR3 region: CASSESLEPQETQYF. CDR3 nucleotides: TGCGCCAGCAGTGAGTCTCTGGAGCCCCAAGAGACCCAGTACTTC.

The CDR3 DNA reads as TGTGCCAGCAGCTTAAACAGGGCTGGTGGGGTCAATGAGCAGTTCTTC. It encodes CASSLNRAGGVNEQFF. The rearrangement joins TRBV7-9 to TRBJ2-1, with D perhaps matching TRBD1 (6 bases). CDR1 SEHNR and CDR2 FQNEAQ come from the germline V gene (reference sequence). The CDR3 contains 16 residues. With 2 bases removed from V and 6 bases from J, the gap between germline ends came to 17 bases.

This clone was picked up one time. The V gene is TRBV2, the J gene TRBJ2-5, with D perhaps matching TRBD1 (5 bases). The CDR3 covers 16 residues. V shed 0 bases and J shed 0 bases, with 11 bases lying between them. The V gene's germline CDR1 is SNHLY and CDR2 FYNNEI. CDR3 loop: CASSEALRGHQETQYF. DNA for the CDR3: TGTGCCAGCAGTGAAGCGCTAAGGGGCCACCAAGAGACCCAGTACTTC.

CDR3 DNA sequence: TGCGCCACACGGGAGCGGAGCACAGATACGCAGTATTTT. It yields the protein CATRERSTDTQYF. The chain employs TRBV5-1 and TRBJ2-3, with a possible D match to TRBD2 (6 bases). With 9 bases removed from V and 0 bases from J, the gap between germline ends came to 11 bases. Germline lookup yields CDR1 SGHRS and CDR2 YFSETQ. The CDR3 runs 13 residues. Drawing the rest from reference TRBV5-1 and TRBJ2-3, the complete variable domain is KAGVTQTPRYLIKTRGQQVTLSCSPISGHRSVSWYQQTPGQGLQFLFEYFSETQRNKGNFPGRFSGRQFSNSRSEMNVSTLELGDSALYLCATRERSTDTQYFGPGTRLTVL.

J is TRBJ1-2 and V is TRBV7-3, with 9 bases matching TRBD1. Losses at the gene ends were 5 bases for V and 4 bases for J; bases not matched to a gene: 8. Germline V gene sequence: CDR1 SGHTA, CDR2 FQGTGA. This CDR3 region has 15 residues. The CDR3 loop reads CASSPQGANVYGYTF. The CDR3 DNA reads as TGTGCCAGCAGCCCACAGGGGGCTAACGTCTATGGCTACACCTTC. The complete variable domain, with remaining parts taken from reference TRBV7-3 and TRBJ1-2, reads GAGVSQTPSNKVTEKGKYVELRCDPISGHTALYWYRQSLGQGPEFLIYFQGTGAADDSGLPNDRFFAVRPEGSVSTLKIQRTERGDSAVYLCASSPQGANVYGYTFGSGTRLTVV.

This chain joins TRBV7-2 and TRBJ1-5, with D maybe TRBD1 (5 bases). The CDR3 is 16 amino acids. Germline CDR1 and CDR2: SGHTA and FQGNSA. Trimming took off 3 bases at V and 7 bases at J, with 19 bases between the two ends. CDR3 sequence reads: CASSLISRQPPQPQHF. The CDR3 DNA reads TGTGCCAGCAGCTTGATCTCCCGACAGCCCCCCCAGCCCCAGCATTTT.

This clone was seen just once. The J gene is TRBJ1-1, the V gene TRBV9; the match to TRBD1 covers 10 bases. This CDR3 is 15 amino acids long. The germline V gene encodes CDR1 SGDLS and CDR2 YYNGEE. Unmatched junction bases numbered 4, after V lost 4 bases and J lost 1 base. The chain's CDR3 is CASSPRDRGNTEAFF. In nucleotides, the CDR3 is TGTGCCAGCAGCCCCCGGGACAGGGGGAACACTGAAGCTTTCTTT. Complete variable domain (other parts from reference TRBV9 and TRBJ1-1): DSGVTQTPKHLITATGQRVTLRCSPRSGDLSVYWYQQSLDQGLQFLIQYYNGEERAKGNILERFSAQQFPDLHSELNLSSLELGDSALYFCASSPRDRGNTEAFFGQGTRLTVV.

The chain uses TRBV4-1 and TRBJ1-2; the D is unclear. V was clipped by 3 bases and J by 3 bases, with 8 bases between them. This CDR3 region has 13 residues. Looked up from germline, CDR1 is MGHRA and CDR2 is YSYEKL. In nucleotides, the CDR3 is TGCGCCAGCAGCCAGGACGGGGACTATGGCTACACCTTC. Protein product: CASSQDGDYGYTF.

The rearrangement uses TRBV19 and TRBJ1-2; no clear D. The germline V gene has CDR1 LNHDA and CDR2 SQIVND (reference sequence). The CDR3 spans 13 residues. V gave up 2 bases and J gave up 8 bases, with 12 bases separating them. CDR3 sequence (DNA): TGTGCCAGTAGTATACAGCTCCGGGAGGGCTACACCTTC. It specifies CASSIQLREGYTF.

The J gene is TRBJ2-3, the V gene TRBV30, with D maybe TRBD1 (6 bases). CDR1 is GTSNPN, CDR2 SVGIG, per germline (reference sequence). The CDR3 has 15 amino acids. Trimming took 0 bases from V and 4 from J, leaving 14 bases between them. In DNA form, the CDR3 reads TGTGCCTGGAGTGTCGGGACAAGGGTTGCAGATACGCAGTATTTT. The encoded protein is CAWSVGTRVADTQYF.

This clone was seen once. The rearrangement uses TRBV4-1 and TRBJ1-6, with TRBD1 identical over 10 bases. V shed 4 bases and J 10 bases; nucleotides not matched to a gene: 10. CDR3 length equals 16 residues. Germline-derived CDR1 and CDR2 are MGHRA and YSYEKL. As DNA, the CDR3 is TGCGCCAGCAGCCGAGAACCGGGACAGGGGAGCTCACCCCTCCACTTT. Translation: CASSREPGQGSSPLHF.

The rearrangement uses TRBV3-1 (or the pseudogene TRBV3-2) and TRBJ2-1; D unresolved. V gave up 4 bases and J gave up 3 bases, with 7 bases separating them. Germline CDR1 is LGHDT and CDR2 is YNNKEL (reference sequence). The CDR3 loop spans 13 amino acids. The CDR3 loop reads CASSPSDYNEQFF. The CDR3 DNA sequence: TGTGCCAGCAGCCCAAGCGACTACAATGAGCAGTTCTTC.

This clone showed up many times. This chain uses TRBV12-3 or TRBV12-4 with TRBJ1-2; TRBD1 matches 9 bases. With 6 bases clipped from V and 7 bases from J, the junction kept 6 bases outside the gene matches. CDR3 length: 13 residues. In nucleotides, the CDR3 is TGTGCCAGCAGCGGGACAGGGAGCGGTGGCTACACCTTC. Translated, it gives CASSGTGSGGYTF.

The rearrangement joins TRBV3-1 (or the pseudogene TRBV3-2) to TRBJ2-5, with 10 bases aligning to TRBD2. In germline, CDR1 is LGHDT, CDR2 YNNKEL (reference sequence). The CDR3 runs 15 residues. V shed 4 bases, J shed 1 base, and the junction held 3 bases outside the gene matches. CDR3 loop: CASSPRTSGQETQYF. CDR3 bases: TGTGCCAGCAGCCCTAGGACTAGCGGCCAAGAGACCCAGTACTTC.

V gene TRBV19 combines with J gene TRBJ1-2, with D maybe TRBD1 (5 bases). Trimming stripped 4 bases from V and 0 bases from J, with 9 bases between. The CDR3 is 14 residues long. CDR1 is LNHDA and CDR2 is SQIVND in the germline V gene (reference sequence). CDR3 protein: CASSTRGSNYGYTF. CDR3 DNA sequence: TGTGCCAGTAGTACTCGGGGGTCTAACTATGGCTACACCTTC.

The chain couples TRBV5-1 to TRBJ2-7; TRBD2 matches at 8 bases. Germline CDR1 and CDR2: SGHRS and YFSETQ. V lost 3 bases, J lost 0 bases, and 2 bases stayed unmatched. The CDR3 length is 14 residues. CDR3 amino acids: CASSYGTSSYEQYF. DNA of the CDR3: TGCGCCAGCAGCTACGGGACTAGCTCCTACGAGCAGTACTTC.